This T cell receptor beta chain derives from a study of CD8+ T cells in alopecia areata. Treatment denoted: oral pan-JAK inhibitor, 5-10 mg twice daily. CDR1 is MNHEY and CDR2 is SVGAGI in the germline V gene. The CDR3 sequence is 14 residues long. V lost 6 bases, J lost 7 bases, and 16 bases lay in between. Extracted RNA was reverse transcribed into cDNA, the sequencing template. Generated by immunoSEQ multiplex PCR, the TCRdb table keeps only in-frame clones and is missing some. The profile covers a few hundred thousand clones, with approximately 38% appearing a single time and 0.48% taken by the ten largest.

This clonotype originated in a human donor with alopecia areata. The sequencing used CD4+ T cells sorted from blood, collected between weeks 30 and 35, from a patient treated with tofacitinib. The chain has TRBV6-5 and TRBJ2-1, with a tentative D call TRBD1 (6 bases). CDR3 region: CASSLQQGRNEQFF. DNA of the CDR3: TGTGCCAGCAGCCTCCAACAGGGCCGGAATGAGCAGTTCTTC.